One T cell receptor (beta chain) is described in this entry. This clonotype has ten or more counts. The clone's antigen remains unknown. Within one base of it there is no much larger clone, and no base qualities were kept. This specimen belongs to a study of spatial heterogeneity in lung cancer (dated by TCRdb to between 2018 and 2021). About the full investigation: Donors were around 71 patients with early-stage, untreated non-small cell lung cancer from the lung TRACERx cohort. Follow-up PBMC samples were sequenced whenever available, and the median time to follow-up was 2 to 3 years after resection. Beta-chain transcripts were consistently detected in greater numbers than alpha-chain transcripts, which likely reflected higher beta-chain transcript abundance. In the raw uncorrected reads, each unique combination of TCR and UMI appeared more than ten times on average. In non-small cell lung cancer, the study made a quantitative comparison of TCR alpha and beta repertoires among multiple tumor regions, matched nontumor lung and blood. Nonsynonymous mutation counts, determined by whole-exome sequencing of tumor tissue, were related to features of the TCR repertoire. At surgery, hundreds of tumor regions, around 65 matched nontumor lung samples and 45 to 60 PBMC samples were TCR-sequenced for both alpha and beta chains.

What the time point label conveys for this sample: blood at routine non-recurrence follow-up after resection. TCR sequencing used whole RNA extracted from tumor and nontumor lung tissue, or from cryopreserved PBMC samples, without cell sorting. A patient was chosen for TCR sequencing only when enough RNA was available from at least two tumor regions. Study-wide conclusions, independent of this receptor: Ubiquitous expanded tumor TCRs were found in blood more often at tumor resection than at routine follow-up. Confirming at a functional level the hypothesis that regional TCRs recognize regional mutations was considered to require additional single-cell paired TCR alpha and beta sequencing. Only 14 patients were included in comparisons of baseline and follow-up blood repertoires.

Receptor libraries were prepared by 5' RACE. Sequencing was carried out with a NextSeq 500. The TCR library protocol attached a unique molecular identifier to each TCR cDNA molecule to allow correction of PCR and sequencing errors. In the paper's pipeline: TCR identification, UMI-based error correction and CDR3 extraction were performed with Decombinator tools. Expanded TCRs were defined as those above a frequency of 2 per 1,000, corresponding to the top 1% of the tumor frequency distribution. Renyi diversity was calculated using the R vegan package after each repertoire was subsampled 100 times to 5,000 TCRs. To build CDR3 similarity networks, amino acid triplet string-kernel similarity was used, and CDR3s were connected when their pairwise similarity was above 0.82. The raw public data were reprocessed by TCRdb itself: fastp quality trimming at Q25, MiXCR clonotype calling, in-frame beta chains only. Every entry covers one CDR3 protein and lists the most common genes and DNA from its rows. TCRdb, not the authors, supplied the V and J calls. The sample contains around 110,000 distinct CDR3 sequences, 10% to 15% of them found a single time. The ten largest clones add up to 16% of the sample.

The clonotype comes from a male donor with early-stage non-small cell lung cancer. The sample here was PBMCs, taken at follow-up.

In nucleotide form, the sequence is TGTGCCAGCAGTTTAGCAGGGACAGGTAAGAAGAGGACTGAAGCTTTCTTT. Translated, it gives CASSLAGTGKKRTEAFF. This sequence uses TRBV12-3 or TRBV12-4 and TRBJ1-1; 8 bases in the junction line up with TRBD1. V is trimmed back by 0 bases and J by 5 bases, and the junction contains 11 bases that no gene match accounts for. Taken from cysteine to phenylalanine, the CDR3 has 17 residues. CDR3 DNA only is kept here, 51 bases in frame from base 1.